What follows describes a single TCR beta chain. This sample stems from a study of blood T cell repertoires in COVID-19. Looking at the study overall: Spain, Italy and the United States supplied samples that represented acute and convalescent COVID-19. The analysed material was cDNA or gDNA that came from T cells, B-cell-depleted T cells, or PBMCs.

Original analysis: The assay estimated nucleated cells by amplifying reference gene primers. Repertoires were generated with immunoSEQ multiplex PCR, while TCRdb's copy carries only in-frame clones and drops some. The V and J calls and clone size are taken from that table; D and trimming were inferred from the DNA. The table shows a few hundred thousand clones, with about 85% occurring only once. There are 14 residues in the CDR3. Per germline, CDR1 SGDLS and CDR2 YYNGEE. Trimming took 0 bases from V and 4 from J, leaving 8 bases between them. Before being deemed recovered, Cohort 3 donors had two negative PCRs, clearance, or symptom resolution.

The chain employs TRBV9 and TRBJ1-3; D may be TRBD1 (5 bases). Sequences were obtained from PBMCs or T cells enriched from blood (not recorded which). The receptor's source is a woman aged 25-40 years who had recovered from COVID-19. In DNA form, the CDR3 reads TGTGCCAGCAGCGTAGGGGCAGGGGGAAACACCATATATTTT. Protein sequence: CASSVGAGGNTIYF.